A single T cell receptor (beta chain) is shown here with its context. This clonotype has only a few counts. Its antigen specificity is not known. One base away there is no much larger clone; base qualities are not given. From the cysteine through the phenylalanine, the CDR3 covers 13 amino acids. Only the CDR3 region is kept as DNA, spanning 39 bases read in frame from base 1. Trimming at the junction amounts to 3 bases on V and 1 base on J, and the germline ends lie 7 bases apart. From a lookup of the germline V gene (reference sequence), CDR1 and CDR2 are LGHDT and YNNKEL. The library was produced with 5' RACE. TCRdb lists the instrument as Illumina HiSeq 2500. A second 7 to 11 cycle PCR used a sample-barcoded 5' primer and a J-beta primer mix. A template-switch 5' adaptor carrying 12 random nucleotides introduced a unique molecular identifier onto each TCR beta cDNA molecule. Each sample yielded at least 2.5 million CDR3-containing paired-end reads. The Mint cDNA synthesis kit, primed by a TRBC-specific oligonucleotide, was used to synthesize first-strand cDNA from all RNA. Following uracil-DNA glycosylase treatment, all cDNA underwent a first 18-cycle PCR with the universal primers M1SS and BC2_uni_R. The source study handled its data this way. For normalization, 1 million high-quality reads were randomly selected from each sample, with every read carrying a distinct molecular identifier. Reads with shared molecular identifiers were discarded instead of being binned into consensus sequences. MiTCR, set to a Q25 quality threshold and the strictest error-elimination algorithm, was used for CDR3 identification, clonotype clustering and error correction. A nonparametric unseen species model using Euler transformation provided a lower-bound estimate of total TCR beta diversity. TCRdb reprocessed the public reads (quality trimming at Q25 with fastp, clone calling with MiXCR) and kept in-frame beta chains. Every distinct CDR3 protein forms one entry, paired with its most common genes and DNA. TCRdb, not the authors, supplied the V and J calls. The sample table shows about 1.6 million distinct CDR3 sequences, and roughly 32% are seen once. In total, the top ten clones hold about 10% of the sample.

The data are from a study of blood T cells in healthy people across ages (dated by TCRdb to between 2014 and 2017). Looking at the study overall: Template switching captured roughly one uniquely barcoded TCR beta cDNA molecule per two T cells in model experiments. To track age-related changes in TCR beta repertoire diversity, the study relied on deep sequencing normalized with unique cDNA molecular identifiers. To avoid experimental bias, donors of different ages were spread randomly across the sequencing lanes. For two donors (one aged 18 to 29 and one aged 80 or older), the study analyzed two additional independent replicas of 1 million unique cDNA reads from the same blood draw. The donors were split into four age groups: young (average approximately 16 years), middle-aged (more than 35), aged (roughly 65) and long-lived (over 80). Overall study outcomes, separate from this receptor: Observed TCR beta diversity per million T cells fell roughly linearly with age, and a significant reduction was already apparent by age around 40. Because the CMV infection status of the donors was unknown, age-related changes in expanded clonotypes may potentially have been confounded. Compared with the aged group, the long-lived group had more naive CD4+ T cells, fewer expanded clones and increased TCR diversity, suggesting age selection. Observed TCR beta diversity correlated strongly with the percentage of naive T cells measured by flow cytometry. Conclusive comparison of naive and antigen-experienced compartments was prevented by the profiling of bulk unsorted PBMCs. Estimates of total diversity based on one million sequenced T cells were considered lower bounds and underestimates.

The donors were some 39 Caucasian individuals from Russia, aged roughly 6 to 100 years, who were systemically healthy. Each donor gave 9.5 to 10 milliliters of peripheral blood, drawn into EDTA-treated Vacutainer tubes. PBMCs were isolated by Ficoll-Paque density-gradient centrifugation, with at least 7 million obtained per sample. Trizol reagent was used to extract total RNA from PBMCs, with at least 5 micrograms per sample. The percentages of naive CD45RAhigh/CD27high T cells were determined by flow cytometry on a PBMC aliquot from every donor. Sample: blood. This chain joins TRBV3-1 to TRBJ2-7; the D gene is not confidently resolved. The receptor was derived from a woman aged 25 to 39 in good health. The DNA reads as follows: TGTGCCAGCAGCCACCTAGGATCCTACGAGCAGTACTTC. The translation is CASSHLGSYEQYF.